Below are 15 T cell receptor beta chains sequenced from a single sample in a study of early T cells in non-severe SARS-CoV-2 infection. TCRdb redid the calling of the 5' RACE reads with MiXCR, one entry per CDR3 protein. The table lists about 31,000 distinct CDR3 sequences, around 5% of them singletons. Sequenced input: whole blood. The receptors were sampled from an adult who was a healthcare worker with PCR-confirmed SARS-CoV-2 infection or an uninfected control (not recorded which).

V is TRBV10-3 and J is TRBJ2-3; TRBD2 aligns across 16 bases. V dropped 4 bases and J dropped 4; count of bases not matched to a gene: 5. Germline CDR1 ENHRY, CDR2 SYGVKD. The CDR3 is 17 amino acids. The CDR3 sequence is CAISVSGTSGRADTQYF. In DNA, the CDR3 is TGTGCCATCAGTGTGTCCGGGACTAGCGGGAGGGCAGATACGCAGTATTTT.

This clonotype was observed at least ten times. The chain carries TRBV12-3 or TRBV12-4 and TRBJ2-2; D unresolved. Trimming removed 3 bases from V and 0 bases from J, with 8 bases in between. There are 15 residues in the CDR3. CDR3 bases: TGTGCCAGCAGTTTGCGCAGCGCGAACACCGGGGAGCTGTTTTTT. It translates to CASSLRSANTGELFF.

This clonotype was recorded many times. V is TRBV2 and J is TRBJ1-6; no reliable D call. Germline V gene sequence: CDR1 SNHLY, CDR2 FYNNEI. Trimming removed 6 bases from V and 7 bases from J, with 10 bases in between. The CDR3 has 13 amino acids. CDR3: CASRLEENSPLHF. As DNA, the CDR3 is TGTGCCAGCAGGTTGGAGGAGAATTCACCCCTCCACTTT.

This clonotype was counted a few times. This chain connects TRBV2 to TRBJ2-1; 9 positions agree with TRBD2. The junction had 14 bases not matched to a gene; V was cut back by 6 bases and J by 5 bases. Germline lookup yields CDR1 SNHLY and CDR2 FYNNEI. CDR3 length equals 17 residues. The chain's CDR3 is CASSTVAGGLDDNEQFF. The CDR3 DNA reads TGTGCCAGCAGCACCGTGGCGGGAGGGCTGGACGACAATGAGCAGTTCTTC.

This clonotype is categorized as medium-sized (0.01 to 0.1%). The chain recombines TRBV7-3 with TRBJ2-1, with 12 bases lining up with TRBD2. The CDR3 is 15 residues long. V trimming: 5 bases; J trimming: 9 bases; junction bases outside the gene matches: 8. Germline CDR1 is SGHTA and CDR2 is FQGTGA. The CDR3 sequence is CASSLTSGSDSEQFF. The CDR3 DNA is TGTGCCAGCAGCCTGACTAGCGGGAGCGATAGTGAGCAGTTCTTC.

In its sample, this clonotype was seen many times. As DNA, the CDR3 is TGCGCCAGCAGCGCGAGGGACAGGGGGCGCGAGCAGTACTTC. It translates to CASSARDRGREQYF. J is TRBJ2-7 and V is TRBV5-1; TRBD1 matches 12 bases. V lost 4 bases and J lost 6; bases outside the gene matches: 5. The CDR3 consists of 14 residues. The germline CDR1 and CDR2 sequences are SGHRS and YFSETQ.

In this sample, this clonotype turned up a few times. CDR3 loop: CAWNSGGTINEQFF. CDR3 sequence (DNA): TGTGCCTGGAACTCAGGGGGCACCATCAATGAGCAGTTCTTC. The rearrangement joins TRBV30 to TRBJ2-1; 8 nucleotides line up with TRBD1. Per germline, CDR1 GTSNPN and CDR2 SVGIG (reference sequence). J gave up 6 bases and V 4 bases, and 8 bases lay outside the gene matches. The length of the CDR3 is 14 residues.

This clonotype was detected many times. This chain uses TRBV7-2 with TRBJ1-2; TRBD1 might be the D (6 bases). The length of the CDR3 is 14 residues. Trimming left V 6 bases short and J 0 bases short, with 11 bases between. Germline V CDR1 and CDR2: SGHTA, FQGNSA. The CDR3 sequence is CASSSQGSNYGYTF. The CDR3 region has the DNA TGTGCCAGCAGTTCCCAGGGGTCTAACTATGGCTACACCTTC. The entire variable domain, with the rest obtained from reference TRBV7-2 and TRBJ1-2, is as follows: GAGVSQSPSNKVTEKGKDVELRCDPISGHTALYWYRQSLGQGLEFLIYFQGNSAPDKSGLPSDRFSAERTGGSVSTLTIQRTQQEDSAVYLCASSSQGSNYGYTFGSGTRLTVV.

This clonotype appeared a few times. This rearrangement joins TRBV28 to TRBJ2-1; the D gene is possibly TRBD2 (5 bases). Per germline, CDR1 MDHEN and CDR2 SYDVKM. CDR3 size: 15 residues. The ends were cut back, 1 base at V and 1 base at J, with 8 bases in the middle. CDR3 sequence reads: CASSLLRESYNEQFF. In DNA, the CDR3 is TGTGCCAGCAGTTTATTACGGGAATCCTACAATGAGCAGTTCTTC.

This clonotype appeared many times. The rearrangement uses TRBV4-1 and TRBJ1-2, with a weak D call TRBD1 (5 bases). Per germline, CDR1 MGHRA and CDR2 YSYEKL. The CDR3 spans 13 residues. The V end lost 1 base, the J end lost 6 bases, and 9 bases lay between the germline ends. The DNA for the CDR3 is TGCGCCAGCAGCCAAGGCCAGGGAAATGGCTACACCTTC. It yields the protein CASSQGQGNGYTF.

This clonotype was seen more than once but under ten times. The chain is built from TRBV6-1 and TRBJ2-5; TRBD2 matches 13 bases. The ends lost 8 bases at V and 2 bases at J; junction bases unmatched: 2. CDR3 size: 14 residues. Germline CDR1 and CDR2: MNHNS and SASEGT. The CDR3 loop reads CASWGLAGQETQYF. As DNA, the CDR3 is TGTGCCAGCTGGGGACTAGCGGGACAAGAGACCCAGTACTTC.

This clonotype was found a few times. This rearrangement joins TRBV7-9 to TRBJ2-5, with D perhaps given as TRBD1 or TRBD2 (5 bases each). The V and J ends lost 4 bases and 4 bases respectively, with 13 bases between them. Germline V lookup: CDR1 SEHNR, CDR2 FQNEAQ (reference sequence). The CDR3 is 14 residues long. The CDR3 loop reads CASSSSGTRETQYF. DNA of the CDR3: TGTGCCAGCAGCTCCTCGGGGACCAGAGAGACCCAGTACTTC.

This clonotype was seen repeatedly, ten times or more. The chain is built from TRBV6-2 or TRBV6-3 and TRBJ2-1; 10 nucleotides agree with TRBD2. The CDR3 is 16 residues long. The germline gives CDR1 MNHEY, CDR2 SVGEGT. Germline trimming cut 2 bases from V and 3 bases from J; bases unmatched to any gene: 4. The CDR3 region has the DNA TGTGCCAGCAGTTACCGCACTAGCGGGAACTACAATGAGCAGTTCTTC. Amino acid sequence: CASSYRTSGNYNEQFF.

This clonotype was seen at least ten times. This chain links TRBV11-2 with TRBJ2-2; D not certain. CDR3 size: 16 residues. CDR1 and CDR2 (germline): SGHAT, FQNNGV. V was clipped by 3 bases and J by 1 base, with 12 bases between them. The CDR3 DNA sequence: TGTGCCAGCAGCTTTGCCCCGCACGGGAACACCGGGGAGCTGTTTTTT. This gives the protein CASSFAPHGNTGELFF.

This clonotype has a count of ten or more. J is TRBJ1-5 and V is TRBV6-2 or TRBV6-3; D uncertain. This CDR3 has 18 residues. The germline gives CDR1 MNHEY, CDR2 SVGEGT. Deletions cut 3 bases from V and 0 bases from J, with 18 bases between. For the CDR3, the DNA is TGTGCCAGCAGTTATGTCGCGTTTGGGGTTTATAGCAATCAGCCCCAGCATTTT. As protein: CASSYVAFGVYSNQPQHF.